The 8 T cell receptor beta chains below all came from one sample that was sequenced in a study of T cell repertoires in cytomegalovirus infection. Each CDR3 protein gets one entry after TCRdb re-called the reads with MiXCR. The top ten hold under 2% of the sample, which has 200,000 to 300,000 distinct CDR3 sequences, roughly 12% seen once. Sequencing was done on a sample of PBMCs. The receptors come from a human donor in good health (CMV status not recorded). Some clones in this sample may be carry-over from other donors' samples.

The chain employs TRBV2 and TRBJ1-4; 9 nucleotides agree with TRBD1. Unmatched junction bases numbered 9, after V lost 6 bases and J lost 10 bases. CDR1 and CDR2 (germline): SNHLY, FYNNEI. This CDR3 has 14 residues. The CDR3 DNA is TGTGCCAGCAGGGACGGGGACAGGGCCGGAAAACTGTTTTTT. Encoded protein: CASRDGDRAGKLFF. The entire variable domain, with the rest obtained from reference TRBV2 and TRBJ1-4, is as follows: EPEVTQTPSHQVTQMGQEVILRCVPISNHLYFYWYRQILGQKVEFLVSFYNNEISEKSEIFDDQFSVERPDGSNFTLKIRSTKLEDSAMYFCASRDGDRAGKLFFGSGTQLSVL.

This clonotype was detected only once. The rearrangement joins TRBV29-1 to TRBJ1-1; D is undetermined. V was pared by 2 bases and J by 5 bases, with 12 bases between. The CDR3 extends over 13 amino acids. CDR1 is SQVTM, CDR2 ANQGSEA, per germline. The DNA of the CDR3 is TGCAGCGTTGAATTTACCTACGGGACTGAAGCTTTCTTT. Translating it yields CSVEFTYGTEAFF.

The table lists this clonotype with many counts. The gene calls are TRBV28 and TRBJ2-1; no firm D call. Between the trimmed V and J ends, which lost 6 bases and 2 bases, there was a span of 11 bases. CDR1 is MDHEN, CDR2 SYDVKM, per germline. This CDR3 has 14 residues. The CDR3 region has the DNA TGTGCCAGCAGAAGCTCCCTTACCTACAATGAGCAGTTCTTC. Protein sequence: CASRSSLTYNEQFF.

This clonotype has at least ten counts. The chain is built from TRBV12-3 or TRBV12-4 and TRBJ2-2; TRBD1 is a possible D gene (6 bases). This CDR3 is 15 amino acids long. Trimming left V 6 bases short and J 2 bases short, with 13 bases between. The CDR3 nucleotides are TGTGCCAGCAGGCCCAAGGACAGTAACACCGGGGAGCTGTTTTTT. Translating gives CASRPKDSNTGELFF.

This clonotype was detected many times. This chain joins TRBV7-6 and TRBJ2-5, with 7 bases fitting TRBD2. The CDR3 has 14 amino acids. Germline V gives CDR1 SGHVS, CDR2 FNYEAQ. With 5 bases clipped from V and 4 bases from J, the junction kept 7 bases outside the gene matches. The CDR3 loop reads CASSTITGGETQYF. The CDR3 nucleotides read TGTGCCAGCAGCACCATTACGGGAGGAGAGACCCAGTACTTC.

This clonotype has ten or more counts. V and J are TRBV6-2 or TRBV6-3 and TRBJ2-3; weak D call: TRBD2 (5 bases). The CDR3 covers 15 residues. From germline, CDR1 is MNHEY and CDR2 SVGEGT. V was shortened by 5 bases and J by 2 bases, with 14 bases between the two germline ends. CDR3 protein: CASSPPTTFTDTQYF. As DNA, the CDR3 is TGTGCCAGCAGTCCTCCGACTACTTTCACAGATACGCAGTATTTT.

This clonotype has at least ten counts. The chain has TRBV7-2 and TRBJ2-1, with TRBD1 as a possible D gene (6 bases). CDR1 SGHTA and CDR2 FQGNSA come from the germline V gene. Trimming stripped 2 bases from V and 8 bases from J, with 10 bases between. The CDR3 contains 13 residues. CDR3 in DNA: TGTGCCAGCAGCTTAATGGCAGGGGATGAGCAGTTCTTC. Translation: CASSLMAGDEQFF.

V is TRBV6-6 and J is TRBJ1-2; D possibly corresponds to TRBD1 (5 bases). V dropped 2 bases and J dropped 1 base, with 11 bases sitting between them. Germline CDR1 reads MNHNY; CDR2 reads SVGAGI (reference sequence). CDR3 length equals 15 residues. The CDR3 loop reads CASSYPGASNYGYTF. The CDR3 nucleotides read TGTGCCAGCAGTTACCCCGGGGCGAGTAACTATGGCTACACCTTC.